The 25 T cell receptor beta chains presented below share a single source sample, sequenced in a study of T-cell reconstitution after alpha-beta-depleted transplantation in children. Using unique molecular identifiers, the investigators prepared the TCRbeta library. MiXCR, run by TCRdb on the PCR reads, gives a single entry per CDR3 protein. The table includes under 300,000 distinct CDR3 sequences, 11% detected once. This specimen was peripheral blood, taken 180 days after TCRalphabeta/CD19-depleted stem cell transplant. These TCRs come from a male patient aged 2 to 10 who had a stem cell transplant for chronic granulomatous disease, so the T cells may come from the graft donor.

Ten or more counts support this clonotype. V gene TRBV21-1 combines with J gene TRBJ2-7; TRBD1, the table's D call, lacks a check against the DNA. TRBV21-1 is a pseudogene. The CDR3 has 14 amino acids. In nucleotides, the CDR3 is TGTGCCAGAGCGCTCCGGACAAAAAAGAGGGAGCAGTACTTC. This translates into CARALRTKKREQYF.

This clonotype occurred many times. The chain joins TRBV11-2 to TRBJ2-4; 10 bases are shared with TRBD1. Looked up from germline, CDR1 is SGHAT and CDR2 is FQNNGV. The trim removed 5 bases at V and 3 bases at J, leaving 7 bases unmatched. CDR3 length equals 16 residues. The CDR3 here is CASSPWTGGGKNIQYF. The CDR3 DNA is TGTGCCAGCAGCCCATGGACAGGGGGTGGCAAAAACATTCAGTACTTC.

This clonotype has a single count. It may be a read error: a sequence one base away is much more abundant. CDR3 sequence (DNA): TGTGCCAGCAGCATTATGGACAGGGAAGGCTTCGAGCAGTACTTC. This gives the protein CASSIMDREGFEQYF. This chain connects TRBV7-9 to TRBJ2-7, with 8 nucleotides matching TRBD1. The J segment lost 6 bases and the V segment lost 5 bases, leaving 12 bases of the junction unmatched. Germline V gene sequence: CDR1 SEHNR, CDR2 FQNEAQ (reference sequence). The CDR3 spans 15 residues.

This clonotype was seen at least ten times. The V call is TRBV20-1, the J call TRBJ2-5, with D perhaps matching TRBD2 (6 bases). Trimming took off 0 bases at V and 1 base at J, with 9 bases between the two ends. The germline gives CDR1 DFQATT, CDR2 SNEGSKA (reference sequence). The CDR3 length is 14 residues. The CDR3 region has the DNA TGCAGTGCTAGAGATGTAGCGGCCCAAGAGACCCAGTACTTC. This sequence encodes CSARDVAAQETQYF.

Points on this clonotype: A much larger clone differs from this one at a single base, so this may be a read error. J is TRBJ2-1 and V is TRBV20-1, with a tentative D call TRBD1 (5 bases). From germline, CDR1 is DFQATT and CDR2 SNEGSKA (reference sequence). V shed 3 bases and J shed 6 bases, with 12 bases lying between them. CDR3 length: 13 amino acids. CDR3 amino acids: CSARTANANEQFF. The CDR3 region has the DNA TGCAGTGCTAGGACAGCAAACGCCAATGAGCAGTTCTTC.

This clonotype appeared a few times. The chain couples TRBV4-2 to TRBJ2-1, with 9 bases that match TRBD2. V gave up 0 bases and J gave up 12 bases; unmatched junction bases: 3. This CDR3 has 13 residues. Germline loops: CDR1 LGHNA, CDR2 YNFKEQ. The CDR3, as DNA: TGTGCCAGCAGCCAAGATCCGCGGGGGGGGCAGTTCTTC. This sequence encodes CASSQDPRGGQFF.

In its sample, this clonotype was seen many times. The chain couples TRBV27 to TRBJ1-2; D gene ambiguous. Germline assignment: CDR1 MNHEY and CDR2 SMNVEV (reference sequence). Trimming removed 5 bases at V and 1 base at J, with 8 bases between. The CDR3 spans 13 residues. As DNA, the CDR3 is TGTGCCAGCAGTCGTTCTCATAACTATGGCTACACCTTC. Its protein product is CASSRSHNYGYTF.

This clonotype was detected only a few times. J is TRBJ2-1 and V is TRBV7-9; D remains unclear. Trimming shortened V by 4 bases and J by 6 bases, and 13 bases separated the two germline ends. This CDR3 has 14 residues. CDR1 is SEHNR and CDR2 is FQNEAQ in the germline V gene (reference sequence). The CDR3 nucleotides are TGTGCCAGCAGCTCAGTGGAACGTTTCAATGAGCAGTTCTTC. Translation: CASSSVERFNEQFF.

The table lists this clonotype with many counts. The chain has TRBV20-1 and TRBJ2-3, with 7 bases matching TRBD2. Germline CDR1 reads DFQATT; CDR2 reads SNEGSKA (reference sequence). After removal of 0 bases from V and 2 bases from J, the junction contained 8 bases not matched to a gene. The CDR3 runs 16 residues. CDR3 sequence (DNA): TGCAGTGCTAGAGATAGGGCTAGCGGACCCACAGATACGCAGTATTTT. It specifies CSARDRASGPTDTQYF.

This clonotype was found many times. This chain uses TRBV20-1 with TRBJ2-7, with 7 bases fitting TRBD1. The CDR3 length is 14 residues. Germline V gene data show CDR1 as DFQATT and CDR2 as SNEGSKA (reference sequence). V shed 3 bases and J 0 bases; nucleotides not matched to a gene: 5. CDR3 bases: TGCAGTGCTAGGGGACAGCCCAACTCCTACGAGCAGTACTTC. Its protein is CSARGQPNSYEQYF.

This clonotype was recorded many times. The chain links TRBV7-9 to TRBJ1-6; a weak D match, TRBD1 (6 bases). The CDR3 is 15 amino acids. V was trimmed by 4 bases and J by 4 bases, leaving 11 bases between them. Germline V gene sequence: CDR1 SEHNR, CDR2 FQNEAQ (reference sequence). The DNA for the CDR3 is TGTGCCAGCAGCTCGACAGGAAATTATAATTCACCCCTCCACTTT. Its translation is CASSSTGNYNSPLHF.

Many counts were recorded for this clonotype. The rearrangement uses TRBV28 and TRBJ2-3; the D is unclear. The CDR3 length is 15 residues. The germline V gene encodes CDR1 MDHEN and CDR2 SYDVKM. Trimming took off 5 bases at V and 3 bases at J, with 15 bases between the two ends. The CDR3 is CASSQVQTVTDTQYF. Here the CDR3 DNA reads TGTGCCAGCAGTCAAGTCCAAACGGTAACAGATACGCAGTATTTT.

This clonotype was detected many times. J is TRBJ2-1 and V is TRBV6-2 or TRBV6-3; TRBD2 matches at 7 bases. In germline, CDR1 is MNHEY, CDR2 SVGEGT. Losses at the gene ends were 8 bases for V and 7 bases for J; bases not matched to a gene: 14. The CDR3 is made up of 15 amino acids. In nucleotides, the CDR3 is TGTGCCAGCGGCTTTCTAGCGGTACTTGGGAATGAGCAGTTCTTC. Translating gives CASGFLAVLGNEQFF.

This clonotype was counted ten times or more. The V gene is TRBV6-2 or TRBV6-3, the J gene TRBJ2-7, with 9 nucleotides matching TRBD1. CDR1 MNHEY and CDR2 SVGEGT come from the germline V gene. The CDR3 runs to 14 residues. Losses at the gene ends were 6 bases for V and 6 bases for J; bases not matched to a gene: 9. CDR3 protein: CASRNPGQGGEQYF. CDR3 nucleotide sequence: TGTGCCAGCAGAAACCCGGGACAGGGAGGCGAGCAGTACTTC.

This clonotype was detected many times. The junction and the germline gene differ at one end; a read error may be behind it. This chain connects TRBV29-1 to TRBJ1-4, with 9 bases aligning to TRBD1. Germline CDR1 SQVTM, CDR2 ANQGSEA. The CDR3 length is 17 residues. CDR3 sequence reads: CSVLDRDRVLANGKLFF. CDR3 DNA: TGCAGCGTCCTAGACCGGGACAGGGTTCTGGCTAATGGAAAACTGTTTTTT.

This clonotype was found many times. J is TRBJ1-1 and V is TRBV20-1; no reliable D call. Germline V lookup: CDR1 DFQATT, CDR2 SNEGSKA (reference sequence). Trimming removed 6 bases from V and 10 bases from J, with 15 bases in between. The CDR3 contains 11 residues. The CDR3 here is CSAGGPLGAFF. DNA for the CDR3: TGCAGTGCGGGTGGGCCCCTCGGAGCTTTCTTT.

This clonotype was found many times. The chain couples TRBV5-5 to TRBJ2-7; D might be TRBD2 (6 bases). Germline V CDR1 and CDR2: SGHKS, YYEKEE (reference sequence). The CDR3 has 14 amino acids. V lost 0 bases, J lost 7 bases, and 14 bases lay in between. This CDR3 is CASSLALGGREQYF. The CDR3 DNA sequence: TGTGCCAGCAGCTTGGCCCTCGGAGGGCGGGAGCAGTACTTC.

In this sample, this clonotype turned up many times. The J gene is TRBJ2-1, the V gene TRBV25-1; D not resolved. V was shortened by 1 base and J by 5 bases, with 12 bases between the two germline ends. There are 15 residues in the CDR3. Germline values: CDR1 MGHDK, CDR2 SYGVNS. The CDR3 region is CASSEWGPQNNEQFF. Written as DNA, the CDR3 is TGTGCCAGCAGTGAATGGGGTCCGCAAAACAATGAGCAGTTCTTC.

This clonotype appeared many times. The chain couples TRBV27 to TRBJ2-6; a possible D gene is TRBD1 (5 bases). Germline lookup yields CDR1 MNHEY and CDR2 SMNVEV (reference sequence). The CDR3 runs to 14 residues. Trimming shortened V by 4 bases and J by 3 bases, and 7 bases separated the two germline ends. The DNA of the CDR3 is TGTGCCAGCAGTTCAGGGAATGGGGCCAACGTCCTGACTTTC. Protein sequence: CASSSGNGANVLTF.

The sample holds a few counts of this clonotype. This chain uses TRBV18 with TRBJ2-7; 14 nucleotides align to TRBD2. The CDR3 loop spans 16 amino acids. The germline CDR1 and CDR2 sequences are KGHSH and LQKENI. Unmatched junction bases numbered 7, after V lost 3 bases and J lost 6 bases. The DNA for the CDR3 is TGTGCCAGCTCACCTAGGGGACTAGCGGGAGTTCGCGAGCAGTACTTC. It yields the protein CASSPRGLAGVREQYF.

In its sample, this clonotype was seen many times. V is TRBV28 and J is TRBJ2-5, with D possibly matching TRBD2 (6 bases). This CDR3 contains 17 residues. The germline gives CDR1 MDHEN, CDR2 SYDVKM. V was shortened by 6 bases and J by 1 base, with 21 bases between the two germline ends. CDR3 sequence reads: CASRRVFVAAFQETQYF. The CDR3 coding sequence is TGTGCCAGCAGGAGGGTCTTCGTAGCGGCCTTCCAAGAGACCCAGTACTTC.

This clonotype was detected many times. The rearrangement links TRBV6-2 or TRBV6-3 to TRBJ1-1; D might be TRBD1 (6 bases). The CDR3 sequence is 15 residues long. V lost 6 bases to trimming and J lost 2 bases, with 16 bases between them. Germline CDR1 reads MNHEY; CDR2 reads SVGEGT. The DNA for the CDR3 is TGTGCCAGCAGACCACCCGGGACAAAAAACACTGAAGCTTTCTTT. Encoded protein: CASRPPGTKNTEAFF.

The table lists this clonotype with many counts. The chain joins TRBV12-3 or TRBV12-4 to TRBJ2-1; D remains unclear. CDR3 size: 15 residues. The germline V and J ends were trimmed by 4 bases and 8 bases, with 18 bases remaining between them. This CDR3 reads CASSSPRKGMDEQFF. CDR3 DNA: TGTGCCAGCAGTTCCCCTAGGAAGGGTATGGATGAGCAGTTCTTC.

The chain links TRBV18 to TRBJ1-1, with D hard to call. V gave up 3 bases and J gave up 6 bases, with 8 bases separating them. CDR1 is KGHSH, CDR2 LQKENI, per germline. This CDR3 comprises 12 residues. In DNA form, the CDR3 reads TGTGCCAGCTCACCCTACGGTCCTGAAGCTTTCTTT. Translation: CASSPYGPEAFF.

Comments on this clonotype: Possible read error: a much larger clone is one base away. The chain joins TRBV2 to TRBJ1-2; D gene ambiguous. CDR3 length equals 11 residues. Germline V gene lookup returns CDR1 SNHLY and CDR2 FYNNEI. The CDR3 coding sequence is TGTGCCAGCAGCAGGAACTATGGCGACACCTTC. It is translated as CASSRNYGDTF.